These 32 T cell receptor beta chains originate from one sample sequenced in a study of Ad26.COV2.S vaccination and SARS-CoV-2 variants. Described treatment: roughly 19 received Ad26.COV2.S at low or high dose, single or two shots; 5 received placebo; per-sample allocation not given. Repertoires come from day 63 after the first vaccine or placebo injection. Sequenced by immunoSEQ multiplex PCR; TCRdb stores in-frame clones only, minus some. The sample records 350,000 to 500,000 clones, more than 80% being singletons. The material sequenced was peripheral blood, taken in a trial of Ad26.COV2.S vaccine versus placebo. These receptors all stem from a person between 18 and 60 years old who received the Ad26.COV2.S COVID-19 vaccine or a placebo.

This clone appeared a single time. CDR3 DNA sequence: TGCGCCAGCAGCCAAGATAGGCCTAGCGGGGGCCCCACAGATACGCAGTATTTT. Translated: CASSQDRPSGGPTDTQYF. V is TRBV4-3 and J is TRBJ2-3; 10 bases map to TRBD2. CDR1 LGHNA and CDR2 YSLEER come from the germline V gene. This CDR3 is built from 18 residues. Trimming at V came to 0 bases and at J to 2 bases, leaving 8 bases not matched to a gene.

Written as DNA, the CDR3 is TGCGCCAGCAGTACCGGACTAGCGGGAGTCAATGAGCAGTTCTTC. Translated, it gives CASSTGLAGVNEQFF. The V and J genes are TRBV10-1 and TRBJ2-1; the match to TRBD2 covers 13 bases. The germline CDR1 and CDR2 sequences are WNHNN and SYGVQD (reference sequence). Trimming took 5 bases from V and 6 from J; bases not matched to a gene: 4. There are 15 residues in the CDR3.

The chain combines TRBV7-9 with TRBJ2-2; D is possibly TRBD2 (5 bases). The CDR3 spans 15 residues. Trimming shortened V by 2 bases and J by 5 bases, and 12 bases separated the two germline ends. Germline assignment: CDR1 SEHNR and CDR2 FQNEAQ (reference sequence). As DNA, the CDR3 is TGTGCCAGCAGCTTATCCGAGCCGGGGACCGGGGAGCTGTTTTTT. Its protein is CASSLSEPGTGELFF.

The genes are TRBV12-5 and TRBJ2-1; unclear D gene. Germline V gene sequence: CDR1 LGHNT, CDR2 FRNRAP. The CDR3 totals 17 residues. Trimming removed 1 base at V and 0 bases at J, with 13 bases between. CDR3 nucleotide sequence: TGTGCTAGTGGTTTGGGCAATCCGACGCACTCCTACAATGAGCAGTTCTTC. Residues: CASGLGNPTHSYNEQFF.

The genes are TRBV10-2 and TRBJ1-2; D is perhaps TRBD1 (5 bases). Germline V CDR1 and CDR2: WSHSY, SAAADI. Trimming shortened V by 7 bases and J by 0 bases, and 21 bases separated the two germline ends. This CDR3 spans 17 amino acids. The CDR3 is CASNSPGRVITNYGYTF. The CDR3 region has the DNA TGCGCCAGCAATTCCCCCGGCAGGGTAATCACTAACTATGGCTACACCTTC.

The V call is TRBV29-1, the J call TRBJ2-1, with D hard to call. The length of the CDR3 is 15 residues. Trimming stripped 1 base from V and 0 bases from J, with 10 bases between. Germline loops: CDR1 SQVTM, CDR2 ANQGSEA. The CDR3 nucleotides read TGCAGCGTTGAAGGTTGGCGGAGCTCCTACAATGAGCAGTTCTTC. Translated, it gives CSVEGWRSSYNEQFF.

The rearrangement uses TRBV14 and TRBJ2-7; no firm D call. Germline lookup yields CDR1 SGHDN and CDR2 FVKESK. The CDR3 totals 12 residues. V was cut by 4 bases and J by 6 bases, with 10 bases left in between. The CDR3 DNA sequence: TGTGCCAGCAGCCTCGGCACGTTCGAGCAGTACTTC. Translating it yields CASSLGTFEQYF.

This chain connects TRBV7-9 to TRBJ2-7; 13 bases match TRBD2. The CDR3 spans 15 residues. Trimming took 5 bases from V and 3 from J; bases not matched to a gene: 4. Germline V gene sequence: CDR1 SEHNR, CDR2 FQNEAQ (reference sequence). The CDR3 DNA reads as TGTGCCAGCAGCCCGCGGACTAGCGGGAGCTACGAGCAGTACTTC. Its protein product is CASSPRTSGSYEQYF.

In DNA, the CDR3 is TGTGCCAGCAGCCCAGGGGAAGGAAACACTGAAGCTTTCTTT. Translated: CASSPGEGNTEAFF. The rearrangement joins TRBV7-6 to TRBJ1-1, with D perhaps matching TRBD1 (6 bases). Germline V gene sequence: CDR1 SGHVS, CDR2 FNYEAQ. Deletions cut 5 bases from V and 2 bases from J, with 12 bases between. The CDR3 is 14 residues long. The full variable domain, completed using reference TRBV7-6 and TRBJ1-1, is GAGVSQSPRYKVTKRGQDVALRCDPISGHVSLYWYRQALGQGPEFLTYFNYEAQQDKSGLPNDRFSAERPEGSISTLTIQRTEQRDSAMYRCASSPGEGNTEAFFGQGTRLTVV.

This clone is a singleton in its sample. The CDR3 bases are TGTGCCAGCAGCCCCTCCCCCGGGACTAGCGGGAGGACGAACACCGGGGAGCTGTTTTTT. It specifies CASSPSPGTSGRTNTGELFF. The rearrangement joins TRBV13 to TRBJ2-2; 15 bases are shared with TRBD2. This CDR3 region has 20 residues. Germline trimming cut 5 bases from V and 0 bases from J; bases unmatched to any gene: 10. Germline assignment: CDR1 PRHDT and CDR2 FYEKMQ (reference sequence).

The sample holds one count of this clone. The chain recombines TRBV4-1 with TRBJ2-5; TRBD2 might be the D (5 bases). Trimming removed 2 bases at V and 4 bases at J, with 14 bases between. The V gene's germline CDR1 is MGHRA and CDR2 YSYEKL. The CDR3 contains 15 residues. The CDR3 region is CASSQPGLGRETQYF. In DNA form, the CDR3 reads TGCGCCAGCAGCCAACCTGGTTTGGGGAGAGAGACCCAGTACTTC.

The CDR3 here is CASSSGTSNTQYF. Written as DNA, the CDR3 is TGTGCCAGCAGCAGCGGGACTAGCAATACGCAGTATTTT. The chain combines TRBV5-4 with TRBJ2-3; 9 nucleotides line up with TRBD2. Germline assignment: CDR1 SGHNT and CDR2 YYREEE (reference sequence). The CDR3 runs to 13 residues. Unmatched junction bases numbered 4, after V lost 4 bases and J lost 7 bases.

The chain links TRBV7-8 to TRBJ1-2; possibly TRBD1 for D (5 bases). Germline V lookup: CDR1 SGHVS, CDR2 FQNEAQ. Trimming took off 3 bases at V and 5 bases at J, with 16 bases between the two ends. The CDR3 covers 15 residues. This CDR3 is CASSLGPTLGYGYTF. DNA for the CDR3: TGTGCCAGCAGCTTGGGACCGACGCTTGGGTATGGCTACACCTTC.

The gene calls are TRBV19 and TRBJ2-3; 10 nucleotides line up with TRBD2. V was clipped by 2 bases and J by 0 bases; unmatched bases: 17. CDR1 and CDR2 from the germline V gene are LNHDA and SQIVND (reference sequence). This CDR3 has 21 amino acids. This CDR3 is CASSISLIGPGLATSTDTQYF. The CDR3 nucleotides are TGTGCCAGTAGTATATCGCTAATAGGACCGGGACTAGCGACTAGCACAGATACGCAGTATTTT.

As concerns this clone: This sample also contains other DNA sequences that code for the same CDR3. The rearrangement uses TRBV6-5 and TRBJ1-2, with 12 bases fitting TRBD1. Trimming at V came to 0 bases and at J to 2 bases, leaving 1 base not matched to a gene. The CDR3 length is 16 residues. Germline CDR1 is MNHEY and CDR2 is SVGAGI. In DNA form, the CDR3 reads TGTGCCAGCAGTTACTCGGGACAGGGGGCGAACTATGGCTACACCTTC. The encoded protein is CASSYSGQGANYGYTF.

The rearrangement links TRBV10-3 to TRBJ2-1; a weak D match, TRBD2 (5 bases). This CDR3 spans 13 amino acids. Germline values: CDR1 ENHRY, CDR2 SYGVKD. The ends were cut back, 4 bases at V and 6 bases at J, with 10 bases in the middle. This chain's CDR3 is CAISGSAGNEQFF. The CDR3 DNA sequence: TGTGCCATCAGTGGTTCTGCGGGCAATGAGCAGTTCTTC.

The chain couples TRBV7-9 to TRBJ2-5; no definite D call. Germline values: CDR1 SEHNR, CDR2 FQNEAQ (reference sequence). The CDR3 is 13 amino acids. Deletions cut 0 bases from V and 5 bases from J, with 7 bases between. Written as DNA, the CDR3 is TGTGCCAGCAGCTTAGCAATAGAGGAGACCCAGTACTTC. As protein: CASSLAIEETQYF. Drawing the rest from reference TRBV7-9 and TRBJ2-5, the complete variable domain is DTGVSQNPRHKITKRGQNVTFRCDPISEHNRLYWYRQTLGQGPEFLTYFQNEAQLEKSRLLSDRFSAERPKGSFSTLEIQRTEQGDSAMYLCASSLAIEETQYFGPGTRLLVL.

This sequence joins TRBV5-5 and TRBJ1-1; possibly TRBD1 for D (5 bases). Trimming removed 1 base from V and 9 bases from J, with 16 bases in between. This CDR3 spans 14 amino acids. CDR1 SGHKS and CDR2 YYEKEE come from the germline V gene (reference sequence). Here the CDR3 DNA reads TGTGCCAGCAGCTTGAGGGACGGCGGGATTAAAGCTTTCTTT. Its protein is CASSLRDGGIKAFF.

This clone showed up just once. This chain connects TRBV4-1 to TRBJ2-3; 9 bases match TRBD2. The CDR3 contains 14 residues. Germline assignment: CDR1 MGHRA and CDR2 YSYEKL. Unmatched junction bases numbered 6, after V lost 5 bases and J lost 6 bases. In nucleotides, the CDR3 is TGCGCCAGCAGCGCCCGACTAGCGGTTGATACGCAGTATTTT. Its translation: CASSARLAVDTQYF.

This sequence joins TRBV2 and TRBJ1-4; D gene unclear. The CDR3 is 15 amino acids. Germline CDR1 is SNHLY and CDR2 is FYNNEI. V shed 4 bases and J shed 0 bases, with 9 bases lying between them. The CDR3 sequence is CASSVDLTTNEKLFF. The CDR3 nucleotides are TGTGCCAGCAGTGTCGATCTCACAACTAATGAAAAACTGTTTTTT.

This chain uses TRBV28 with TRBJ2-7, with TRBD2 matching 9 bases. The CDR3 runs to 15 residues. V lost 3 bases, J lost 2 bases, and 5 bases stayed unmatched. The germline V gene has CDR1 MDHEN and CDR2 SYDVKM. The CDR3 region is CASSLPTSGTYEQYF. Here the CDR3 DNA reads TGTGCCAGCAGTTTGCCGACTAGCGGAACCTACGAGCAGTACTTC.

The chain links TRBV4-3 to TRBJ2-3, with D perhaps matching TRBD1 (6 bases). V dropped 2 bases and J dropped 4 bases, with 16 bases sitting between them. The CDR3 runs to 16 residues. CDR1 and CDR2 from the germline V gene are LGHNA and YSLEER. The CDR3 DNA reads as TGCGCCAGCAGCCAAATAACGCAGGGGACGGCAGATACGCAGTATTTT. This sequence encodes CASSQITQGTADTQYF.

The J gene is TRBJ1-1, the V gene TRBV4-3, with no clear D. CDR1 and CDR2 from the germline V gene are LGHNA and YSLEER. The CDR3 consists of 13 residues. Trimming left V 4 bases short and J 8 bases short, with 14 bases between. The chain's CDR3 is CASSPSGEVEAFF. The CDR3 DNA reads TGCGCCAGCAGCCCCTCCGGCGAGGTGGAAGCTTTCTTT.

On this clone itself: Other DNA sequences in the same sample also yield this CDR3. The chain uses TRBV6-5 and TRBJ1-1, with 8 bases identical to TRBD1. In germline, CDR1 is MNHEY, CDR2 SVGAGI. The CDR3 spans 13 residues. Trimming removed 2 bases from V and 5 bases from J; junction bases left unmatched: 1. The CDR3 region is CASSYDRGTEAFF. The CDR3 DNA follows: TGTGCCAGCAGTTACGACAGGGGAACTGAAGCTTTCTTT.

This chain links TRBV6-1 with TRBJ1-2; D remains ambiguous. V lost 1 base and J 2 bases, leaving 14 bases between the germline ends. The length of the CDR3 is 16 residues. CDR1 is MNHNS, CDR2 SASEGT, per germline. This CDR3 is CASSEDMWASNYGYTF. The CDR3 DNA reads as TGTGCCAGCAGTGAAGATATGTGGGCATCGAACTATGGCTACACCTTC.

The chain uses TRBV9 and TRBJ2-5; tentatively, D is TRBD1 or TRBD2 (7 bases each). The CDR3 is 15 amino acids. Germline loops: CDR1 SGDLS, CDR2 YYNGEE. V lost 4 bases, J lost 3 bases, and 16 bases lay in between. The CDR3 region is CASSPRQGGEETQYF. The CDR3 DNA reads TGTGCCAGCAGCCCCCGACAGGGAGGGGAAGAGACCCAGTACTTC.

This clone was recorded once. V gene TRBV5-1 combines with J gene TRBJ1-1; no definite D call. The CDR3 runs 14 residues. The V gene's germline CDR1 is SGHRS and CDR2 YFSETQ. V was clipped by 0 bases and J by 1 base, with 7 bases between them. The CDR3 here is CASSLGGENTEAFF. For the CDR3, the DNA is TGCGCCAGCAGCTTGGGAGGTGAGAACACTGAAGCTTTCTTT.

The V call is TRBV19, the J call TRBJ2-7; D tentatively fits TRBD1 or TRBD2 (5 bases each). Germline CDR1 reads LNHDA; CDR2 reads SQIVND (reference sequence). V lost 3 bases and J 4 bases, leaving 16 bases between the germline ends. The length of the CDR3 is 15 residues. CDR3 sequence (DNA): TGTGCCAGTAGTATCATCGGGGCGAACAATTACGAGCAGTACTTC. Amino acid sequence: CASSIIGANNYEQYF.

Only one count was recorded for this clone. V usage is TRBV4-1 and J usage is TRBJ1-1; a possible D gene is TRBD1 (5 bases). This CDR3 is built from 14 residues. CDR1 is MGHRA, CDR2 YSYEKL, per germline. The V end lost 4 bases, the J end lost 6 bases, and 15 bases lay between the germline ends. The CDR3 DNA follows: TGCGCCAGCAGCCTTGAGGGGAGGGAGGCTGAAGCTTTCTTT. Amino acids: CASSLEGREAEAFF.

This chain joins TRBV5-1 and TRBJ2-7; D may be TRBD1 (5 bases). This CDR3 has 16 residues. V lost 3 bases and J lost 1, with 17 bases in between. Germline V gene sequence: CDR1 SGHRS, CDR2 YFSETQ. CDR3: CASSSMAGRQSYEQYF. For the CDR3, the DNA is TGCGCCAGCAGCTCCATGGCAGGGCGGCAATCCTACGAGCAGTACTTC. Supplemented by reference TRBV5-1 and TRBJ2-7, the full variable domain reads KAGVTQTPRYLIKTRGQQVTLSCSPISGHRSVSWYQQTPGQGLQFLFEYFSETQRNKGNFPGRFSGRQFSNSRSEMNVSTLELGDSALYLCASSSMAGRQSYEQYFGPGTRLTVT.

This clone was seen a few times. This chain uses TRBV6-5 with TRBJ2-5; tentative D call: TRBD1 (5 bases). The V gene lost 2 bases and the J gene lost 2 bases, with 9 bases spanning the gap. This CDR3 spans 14 amino acids. Germline V gene sequence: CDR1 MNHEY, CDR2 SVGAGI. CDR3: CASSYDGAQETQYF. DNA for the CDR3: TGTGCCAGCAGTTACGATGGGGCACAAGAGACCCAGTACTTC.

The chain recombines TRBV20-1 with TRBJ1-1, with no clear D. Trimming cost V 8 bases and J 5 bases, with 12 bases left between them. In germline, CDR1 is DFQATT, CDR2 SNEGSKA (reference sequence). CDR3 size: 11 residues. The CDR3 DNA follows: TGCAGTAAGTGGGGAGGGACTGAAGCTTTCTTT. Translation gives CSKWGGTEAFF.